The 12 T cell receptor beta chains below were found in one sample sequenced in a study of T-cell reconstitution after alpha-beta-depleted transplantation in children. Unique molecular identifiers tagged the TCRbeta library. TCRdb passed the PCR reads through MiXCR, listing each CDR3 protein once. The data hold approximately 430,000 distinct CDR3 sequences, with about 16% observed a single time. Material: PBMCs, mostly from graft donor cells, obtained 360 days after TCRalphabeta/CD19-depleted stem cell transplant. These receptors were collected from a boy under two years old who had a stem cell transplant for Wiskott-Aldrich syndrome, so the T cells may come from the graft donor.

The table lists this clonotype with a few counts. The rearrangement joins TRBV11-2 to TRBJ2-1; 7 bases agree with TRBD2. V lost 0 bases and J lost 2; bases outside the gene matches: 4. This CDR3 spans 16 amino acids. CDR1 SGHAT and CDR2 FQNNGV come from the germline V gene. This CDR3 reads CASSLDWGLPYNEQFF. The CDR3 nucleotides read TGTGCCAGCAGCTTAGATTGGGGACTACCCTACAATGAGCAGTTCTTC.

CDR3 sequence: CASSVQGGLARGSYNEQFF. CDR3 nucleotides: TGCGCCAGCAGCGTGCAAGGGGGACTAGCGAGAGGGTCCTACAATGAGCAGTTCTTC. This chain connects TRBV5-1 to TRBJ2-1, with 10 nucleotides matching TRBD2. CDR1 and CDR2 (germline): SGHRS, YFSETQ. The J segment lost 1 base and the V segment lost 4 bases, leaving 14 bases of the junction unmatched. This CDR3 region has 19 residues.

The rearrangement uses TRBV5-1 and TRBJ2-1, with a weak D call TRBD2 (6 bases). CDR1 SGHRS and CDR2 YFSETQ come from the germline V gene. This CDR3 is built from 14 residues. Trimming took off 3 bases at V and 5 bases at J, with 12 bases between the two ends. CDR3 residues: CASSSGDLHNEQFF. Written as DNA, the CDR3 is TGCGCCAGCAGCTCCGGGGACTTACACAATGAGCAGTTCTTC.

This clonotype was counted between two and nine times. The chain combines TRBV5-1 with TRBJ2-5; D is unclear. The V end was cut by 0 bases, the J end by 7 bases, with 10 bases between. Germline CDR1 is SGHRS and CDR2 is YFSETQ. The CDR3 is 13 residues long. The CDR3 reads CASSLATAGTQYF. CDR3 sequence (DNA): TGCGCCAGCAGCTTGGCAACCGCAGGGACCCAGTACTTC.

This clonotype was counted between two and nine times. The chain has TRBV5-1 and TRBJ2-7; D is possibly TRBD2 (6 bases). The CDR3 extends over 15 amino acids. The V gene's germline CDR1 is SGHRS and CDR2 YFSETQ. V lost 0 bases and J lost 3, with 13 bases in between. The CDR3 here is CASSLVGVEGYEQYF. The DNA for the CDR3 is TGCGCCAGCAGCTTGGTCGGGGTGGAGGGCTACGAGCAGTACTTC.

In DNA, the CDR3 is TGTGCCAGTAGGGGGAGAGCGGGGGGTACTGAGCAGTTCTTC. This gives the protein CASRGRAGGTEQFF. This sequence joins TRBV19 and TRBJ2-1; 9 positions agree with TRBD2. This CDR3 is 14 amino acids long. Germline V gene lookup returns CDR1 LNHDA and CDR2 SQIVND (reference sequence). With 6 bases clipped from V and 9 bases from J, the junction kept 9 bases outside the gene matches.

This clonotype has more than one count but fewer than ten. V is TRBV6-2 or TRBV6-3 and J is TRBJ2-1, with 10 bases that match TRBD1. The CDR3 length is 15 residues. V shed 5 bases and J 7 bases; nucleotides not matched to a gene: 8. Germline-derived CDR1 and CDR2 are MNHEY and SVGEGT. The CDR3 reads CASSTRTGGRNEQFF. CDR3 bases: TGTGCCAGCAGTACAAGGACAGGGGGTCGAAATGAGCAGTTCTTC.

The gene calls are TRBV6-5 and TRBJ2-2, with a possible D match to TRBD2 (5 bases). The CDR3 has 16 amino acids. Trimming pared 0 bases from V and 5 bases from J, leaving 13 bases between. Germline values: CDR1 MNHEY, CDR2 SVGAGI. This CDR3 is CASSYSRELRTGELFF. CDR3 DNA: TGTGCCAGCAGTTACTCGAGGGAGTTGAGGACCGGGGAGCTGTTTTTT.

This rearrangement joins TRBV25-1 to TRBJ2-1; TRBD2 matches 10 bases. CDR1 is MGHDK, CDR2 SYGVNS, per germline. The CDR3 contains 16 residues. With 5 bases clipped from V and 4 bases from J, the junction kept 8 bases outside the gene matches. The CDR3: CASSPSGRADYNEQFF. The CDR3 DNA follows: TGTGCCAGCAGTCCCAGCGGGAGGGCAGATTACAATGAGCAGTTCTTC.

The sample holds a few counts of this clonotype. CDR3 nucleotide sequence: TGCGCCAGCAGCGAGGAGGGACGAAACACCGGGGAGCTGTTTTTT. It is translated as CASSEEGRNTGELFF. V usage is TRBV5-1 and J usage is TRBJ2-2; D perhaps matches TRBD2 (6 bases). Per germline, CDR1 SGHRS and CDR2 YFSETQ. The CDR3 totals 15 residues. Trimming took off 4 bases at V and 2 bases at J, with 12 bases between the two ends.

This chain joins TRBV28 and TRBJ2-5; D gene ambiguous. Germline CDR1 and CDR2: MDHEN and SYDVKM. The CDR3 totals 16 residues. Trimming took off 4 bases at V and 0 bases at J, with 15 bases between the two ends. The CDR3 protein is CASSSPARSYQETQYF. CDR3 in DNA: TGTGCCAGCAGTTCTCCCGCCAGGTCGTACCAAGAGACCCAGTACTTC.

This chain links TRBV24-1 with TRBJ2-2, with 9 bases matching TRBD1. J lost 3 bases, V lost 10 bases, and 8 bases had no gene match. This CDR3 comprises 15 residues. The germline CDR1 and CDR2 sequences are KGHDR and SFDVKD. DNA for the CDR3: TGTGCCACGGAACAGGGGGCCCGTGACACCGGGGAGCTGTTTTTT. Translated: CATEQGARDTGELFF.